This T cell receptor beta chain appears in the sequencing data of a study of shared clonotypes between healthy human individuals. Study-wide findings and caveats: All-four-donor shared clonotypes had higher generation probabilities than non-shared clonotypes did.

Deep was the level used in running the assay. Only in-frame clones appear in the TCRdb table, and some are missing; sequencing was by immunoSEQ multiplex PCR. The profile shows about 1.5 million clones, under 99% of them singletons. Remarks on this clone: Antigen unknown.

Sequencing was performed on naive CD4+ T cells sorted from blood. Indicated subset: CD45RA+ positively selected. This sequence was found in a young man in good health.

CDR3 region: CASSLGGRGYYNEQFF. The CDR3 nucleotides read TGTGCCAGCAGCTTGGGCGGCAGGGGGTACTACAATGAGCAGTTCTTC. The chain links TRBV5-6 to TRBJ2-1, with 7 bases aligning to TRBD1. Germline values: CDR1 SGHDT, CDR2 YYEEEE. The trim removed 0 bases at V and 3 bases at J, leaving 6 bases unmatched. CDR3 length: 16 residues.